This TCR beta chain was identified in a study of CD8+ T cells in alopecia areata. As for treatment: oral pan-JAK inhibitor, 5-10 mg twice daily. Reverse transcribed after extraction, RNA yielded cDNA as the sequencing template. Sequenced by immunoSEQ multiplex PCR; TCRdb stores in-frame clones only, minus some. The sample records 150,000 to 200,000 clones, about three fifths being singletons. As for this clone: Its antigen remains unidentified.

Germline V gene lookup returns CDR1 SGDLS and CDR2 YYNGEE. Trimming removed 0 bases at V and 4 bases at J, with 16 bases between. CDR3 length: 16 amino acids. Study-level points and caveats: Under tofacitinib, fewer expanded CD8+ clones appeared among the top 100 scalp clones.

This specimen was CD4+ T cells sorted from blood, taken at week 4, from a patient treated with tofacitinib. This chain uses TRBV9 with TRBJ1-1; perhaps TRBD1 as D (5 bases). This clonotype was obtained from a human donor with alopecia areata. CDR3 amino acids: CASSVGVGRGGTEAFF. CDR3 nucleotide sequence: TGTGCCAGCAGCGTAGGGGTAGGGAGGGGCGGCACTGAAGCTTTCTTT.